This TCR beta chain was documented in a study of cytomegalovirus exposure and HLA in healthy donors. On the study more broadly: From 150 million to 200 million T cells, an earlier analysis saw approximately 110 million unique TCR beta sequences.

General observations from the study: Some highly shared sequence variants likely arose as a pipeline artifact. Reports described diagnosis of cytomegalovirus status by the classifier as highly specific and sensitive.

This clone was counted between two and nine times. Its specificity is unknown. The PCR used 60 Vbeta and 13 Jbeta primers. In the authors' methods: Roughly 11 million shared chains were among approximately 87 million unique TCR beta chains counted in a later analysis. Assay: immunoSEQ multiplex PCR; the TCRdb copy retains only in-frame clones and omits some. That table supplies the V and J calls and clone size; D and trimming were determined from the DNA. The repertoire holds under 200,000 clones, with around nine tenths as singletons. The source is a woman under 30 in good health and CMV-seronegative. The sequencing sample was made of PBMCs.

The CDR3, as DNA: TGTGCCACCTATGGGGATGTGAGGGGAGGCGGGGAGCTGTTTTTT. It is translated as CATYGDVRGGGELFF. The chain uses TRBV19 and TRBJ2-2; D may be TRBD2 (6 bases). The CDR3 is made up of 15 amino acids. V was pared by 10 bases and J by 7 bases, with 22 bases between. The V gene's germline CDR1 is LNHDA and CDR2 SQIVND (reference sequence).